A selection of T cell receptor beta chains follows, all from one sample in a study of blood T cell repertoires in COVID-19. Only in-frame clones appear in the TCRdb table, and some are missing; sequencing was by immunoSEQ multiplex PCR. The profile shows roughly 86,000 clones, 80% of them singletons. The sequenced sample was peripheral blood. Source of these receptors: a man in his fifties or sixties who had recovered from COVID-19. Each CDR3 is given with its conserved first and last residue. The D gene is left open where the match is weak. Expanded clones are given a class, and other clones once, few, many or no size at all.

v_gene	abundance	j_gene	d_gene	CDR3nt	CDR3aa
TRBV3-1/TRBV3-2	once	TRBJ1-2	.	TGTGCCAGCAGGGGGGCAGGGGCTGGCTACACCTTC	CASRGAGAGYTF
TRBV12-1	.	TRBJ2-2	.	.	CASSWGPGTGIGELFF
TRBV3-1/TRBV3-2	.	TRBJ1-1	.	TGTGCCAGCAGCCACAGTGCTCAGGGAAGGAATGAAGCTTTCTTT	CASSHSAQGRNEAFF
TRBV20-1	few	TRBJ1-2	.	TGCAGTGCTAGTGTGGCAGGAGGGAACGCGGATGGCTACACCTTC	CSASVAGGNADGYTF
TRBV11-2	.	TRBJ1-2	TRBD1	TGTGCCAGCAGCTTACTCCGGGACAGACTGGGTGGCTACACCTTC	CASSLLRDRLGGYTF
TRBV18	once	TRBJ1-3	.	TGTGCCAGCTCAGCGGAACAGGGTTCTGGAAACACCATATATTTT	CASSAEQGSGNTIYF
TRBV25-1	.	TRBJ1-3	TRBD1	TGTGCCAGTGGGGACAGGCGAGGGTCTGGAAACACCATATATTTT	CASGDRRGSGNTIYF
TRBV5-5	medium-sized	TRBJ2-5	TRBD2	TGTGCCAGCAGCGCCATAGCGGGGCGAGGGGAGACCCAGTACTTC	CASSAIAGRGETQYF
TRBV7-3	.	TRBJ2-7	TRBD2	TGTGCCAGCAGCTTGTCCCAGGCGGGAGGGCCGCAAGAGCAGTACTTC	CASSLSQAGGPQEQYF
TRBV6-2/TRBV6-3	.	TRBJ2-7	.	TGTGCCAGCAGTTCCATTCTGAGCAATCTCTACGAGCAGTACTTC	CASSSILSNLYEQYF
TRBV18	.	TRBJ2-7	.	TGTGCCAGCTCACCCGGGACAACCTACGAGCAGTACTTC	CASSPGTTYEQYF
TRBV5-1	.	TRBJ2-7	TRBD1	TGCGCCAGCAGTAAGGACAGGGGCCTCGACGAGCAGTACTTC	CASSKDRGLDEQYF
TRBV12-3/TRBV12-4	.	TRBJ2-1	.	TGTGCCAGCACCCCTAATCATGAGCAGTTCTTC	CASTPNHEQFF
TRBV10-1	.	TRBJ1-3	TRBD1	TGCGCCAGCAGTATGGACAGGACGCGCTCTGGAAACACCATATATTTT	CASSMDRTRSGNTIYF
TRBV7-2	.	TRBJ1-3	TRBD1	TGTGCCAGCAGCTCAGACAGGGGCGCTGGAAACACCATATATTTT	CASSSDRGAGNTIYF
TRBV4-1	few	TRBJ1-2	.	TGCGCCAGCAGCCAAGCCCAGGGCGTTAACTATGGCTACACCTTC	CASSQAQGVNYGYTF
TRBV7-3	.	TRBJ2-2	.	TGTGCCAGCAGCCCGATGTTAAGGGGGACCGGGGAGCTGTTTTTT	CASSPMLRGTGELFF
TRBV5-1	.	TRBJ2-1	TRBD1	TGCGCCAGCAGCTTGGCCCCACAGGGGGCCTCCTACAATGAGCAGTTCTTC	CASSLAPQGASYNEQFF
TRBV7-8	.	TRBJ1-3	.	TGTGCCAGCAGCTTAGATGTCGGGGGGAGAAACACCATATATTTT	CASSLDVGGRNTIYF
TRBV3-1/TRBV3-2	few	TRBJ1-1	TRBD1	TGTGCCAGCAGCCAAGATAGATGGAGCCCAGGGGGTTTCTTT	CASSQDRWSPGGFF
TRBV24-1	.	TRBJ1-3	TRBD1	TGTGCCACCAGTGACCCCCGGACAGGCTCTGGAAACACCATATATTTT	CATSDPRTGSGNTIYF
TRBV4-3	few	TRBJ2-7	TRBD2	TGCGCCAGCAGCCCCGGACTAGCGGACGAGCAGTACTTC	CASSPGLADEQYF
TRBV29-1	.	TRBJ1-2	TRBD1	TGCAGCGTTACCGGACAGGGGGCGCGGGGCTACACCTTC	CSVTGQGARGYTF
TRBV6-2/TRBV6-3	.	TRBJ2-5	TRBD2	TGTGCCAGCAGTTCACTAGCGACCCAAGAGACCCAGTACTTC	CASSSLATQETQYF
TRBV19	.	TRBJ2-6	.	TGTGCCAGTGATAGGAGCTCTGGGGCCAACGTCCTGACTTTC	CASDRSSGANVLTF
TRBV7-9	.	TRBJ1-2	.	TGTGCCAGCAGCCAGCGAGGGTTTGGCTACACCTTC	CASSQRGFGYTF
TRBV29-1	.	TRBJ2-7	TRBD1	TGCAGCGTTCGGGACAGGGGAGACTCCGAGCAGTACTTC	CSVRDRGDSEQYF
TRBV7-8	.	TRBJ2-7	TRBD1	TGTGCCAGCAGCTTCGCGAACAGGGGTGCTAGCGAGCAGTACTTC	CASSFANRGASEQYF
TRBV6-5	.	TRBJ1-1	.	TGTGCCAGCAGTTACCAGGGTTTCACTGAAGCTTTCTTT	CASSYQGFTEAFF
TRBV6-5	medium-sized	TRBJ1-6	.	TGTGCCAGCAGAAGGACAATTCAATCATCACCCCTCCACTTT	CASRRTIQSSPLHF
TRBV5-5	few	TRBJ2-7	TRBD1	TGTGCCAGCAGCCTGGACAGGGGGGATTGGCAGTACTTC	CASSLDRGDWQYF
TRBV5-1	.	TRBJ1-1	.	TGCGCCAGCAGCTTGGGGGAGACCTACACTGAAGCTTTCTTT	CASSLGETYTEAFF
TRBV3-1/TRBV3-2	few	TRBJ2-5	TRBD2	TGTGCCAGCAGCCTATCTAGCGGGGGGGCAGGTAGGGAGACCCAGTACTTC	CASSLSSGGAGRETQYF
TRBV9	.	TRBJ2-5	.	TGTGCCAGCAGCCGAGGGCAGAATCATCCGGGAGAGACCCAGTACTTC	CASSRGQNHPGETQYF
TRBV18	.	TRBJ1-1	.	TGTGCCAGCTCACAACTACAAAACACTGAAGCTTTCTTT	CASSQLQNTEAFF
TRBV2	.	TRBJ2-7	TRBD2	TGTGCCAGCAGTGCGTATAGCGGGAGCGGTTACGAGCAGTACTTC	CASSAYSGSGYEQYF
TRBV29-1	.	TRBJ2-3	TRBD2	TGCAGCGTTTTTCACGCGAGCGGGAGGCAGAGCACAGATACGCAGTATTTT	CSVFHASGRQSTDTQYF